Shown below are 14 T cell receptor beta chains from a single sample sequenced in a study of blood T cell repertoires in COVID-19. The method was immunoSEQ multiplex PCR; TCRdb's version includes in-frame clones alone and lacks a portion of them. The sample has roughly 260,000 clones, around nine tenths seen once. The sample consisted of PBMCs or T cells enriched from blood (not recorded which). Every receptor here comes from a woman aged 18-29 years who had recovered from COVID-19.

This chain links TRBV28 with TRBJ2-1; 9 bases align to TRBD2. The germline gives CDR1 MDHEN, CDR2 SYDVKM. The CDR3 spans 13 residues. V lost 10 bases to trimming and J lost 3 bases; unmatched junction nucleotides: 4. CDR3 loop: CATRLADYNEQFF. The CDR3 DNA reads TGTGCCACCCGACTAGCGGACTACAATGAGCAGTTCTTC.

V usage is TRBV24-1 and J usage is TRBJ2-1; TRBD1 matches 7 bases. Germline V lookup: CDR1 KGHDR, CDR2 SFDVKD. This CDR3 is 14 amino acids long. Trimming cost V 4 bases and J 5 bases; bases outside gene matches: 4. CDR3: CATSEGTANNEQFF. The CDR3 coding sequence is TGTGCCACCAGTGAAGGGACAGCTAACAATGAGCAGTTCTTC.

The chain links TRBV11-3 to TRBJ1-2; 9 nucleotides agree with TRBD1. This CDR3 is 14 amino acids long. CDR1 and CDR2 from the germline V gene are SGHNT and YENEEA. V shed 0 bases, J shed 6 bases, and the junction held 2 bases outside the gene matches. CDR3 bases: TGTGCCAGCAGCTTAGATGGGACAGGGAATGGCTACACCTTC. This codes for CASSLDGTGNGYTF.

The chain has TRBV7-3 and TRBJ2-7, with 8 positions matching TRBD1. Germline V gene data show CDR1 as SGHTA and CDR2 as FQGTGA. This CDR3 comprises 14 residues. V gave up 2 bases and J gave up 4 bases; unmatched junction bases: 4. Written as DNA, the CDR3 is TGTGCCAGCAGCTTACAGGGGGCGGGGTACGAGCAGTACTTC. Amino acids: CASSLQGAGYEQYF.

The V and J genes are TRBV5-1 and TRBJ1-4, with D unresolved. The germline V gene encodes CDR1 SGHRS and CDR2 YFSETQ. Between the trimmed V and J ends, which lost 2 bases and 3 bases, there was a span of 8 bases. CDR3 length equals 14 residues. This CDR3 is CASSLDGSNEKLFF. CDR3 sequence (DNA): TGCGCCAGCAGCTTAGACGGGTCTAATGAAAAACTGTTTTTT.

Note on this clone: At one end, the junction sequence differs from germline, possibly due to a read error. The J gene is TRBJ2-1, the V gene TRBV7-9; D uncertain. Germline CDR1 is SEHNR and CDR2 is FQNEAQ (reference sequence). CDR3 size: 13 residues. In DNA form, the CDR3 reads TGTGCCAGCAGACTCCCCTCCCACAATGAGCAGTTCTTC. The encoded protein is CASRLPSHNEQFF.

In this sample, this clone turned up once. The rearrangement links TRBV27 to TRBJ1-6; no clear D. Trimming removed 5 bases from V and 8 bases from J, with 10 bases in between. In germline, CDR1 is MNHEY, CDR2 SMNVEV (reference sequence). The CDR3 contains 13 residues. DNA of the CDR3: TGTGCCAGCAGTGAGAGAGGGTATTCACCCCTCCACTTT. Translated, it gives CASSERGYSPLHF.

This chain connects TRBV5-4 to TRBJ2-1; D is ambiguous. The CDR3 has 15 amino acids. Germline V gives CDR1 SGHNT, CDR2 YYREEE (reference sequence). The V and J ends lost 5 bases and 0 bases respectively, with 12 bases between them. CDR3 residues: CASRFSRSSYNEQFF. The DNA of the CDR3 is TGTGCCAGCAGATTTAGCCGTAGCTCCTACAATGAGCAGTTCTTC.

In this sample, this clone turned up once. This chain links TRBV7-2 with TRBJ1-1; D might be TRBD1 (6 bases). V was pared by 3 bases and J by 10 bases, with 15 bases between. The length of the CDR3 is 13 residues. CDR1 is SGHTA, CDR2 FQGNSA, per germline. In DNA, the CDR3 is TGTGCCAGCAGCTTTGGGGGCCAGTCGCGAGCTTTCTTT. As protein: CASSFGGQSRAFF.

The rearrangement joins TRBV4-3 to TRBJ1-5; 8 bases are a match to TRBD1. Germline V gives CDR1 LGHNA, CDR2 YSLEER. The trim removed 0 bases at V and 2 bases at J, leaving 0 bases unmatched. This CDR3 contains 15 residues. The CDR3 bases are TGCGCCAGCAGCCAAGAGACAGGGGGCAATCAGCCCCAGCATTTT. It codes for CASSQETGGNQPQHF.

The V and J genes are TRBV4-1 and TRBJ2-2; the D gene is possibly TRBD2 (5 bases). The CDR3 runs to 15 residues. Germline CDR1 MGHRA, CDR2 YSYEKL. V lost 1 base and J lost 1, with 7 bases in between. This CDR3 reads CASSQVLENTGELFF. The CDR3 DNA reads as TGCGCCAGCAGCCAAGTACTAGAGAACACCGGGGAGCTGTTTTTT.

V gene TRBV4-3 combines with J gene TRBJ2-1; D gene ambiguous. Germline values: CDR1 LGHNA, CDR2 YSLEER. CDR3 length: 14 amino acids. The germline V and J ends were trimmed by 1 base and 2 bases, with 6 bases remaining between them. The CDR3 is CASSQGWPYNEQFF. DNA of the CDR3: TGCGCCAGCAGCCAAGGGTGGCCCTACAATGAGCAGTTCTTC.

Regarding this clone: Different DNA sequences within this sample yield the same CDR3. This sequence joins TRBV9 and TRBJ2-2; D is unresolved. Trimming took 0 bases from V and 6 from J, leaving 9 bases between them. CDR1 and CDR2 from the germline V gene are SGDLS and YYNGEE. The CDR3 consists of 14 residues. CDR3 protein: CASSVGRAAGELFF. The DNA of the CDR3 is TGTGCCAGCAGCGTAGGTAGAGCCGCCGGGGAGCTGTTTTTT.

The rearrangement joins TRBV4-3 to TRBJ1-4, with D possibly matching TRBD1 (5 bases). Germline loops: CDR1 LGHNA, CDR2 YSLEER. Trimming took off 1 base at V and 0 bases at J, with 18 bases between the two ends. The CDR3 totals 19 residues. CDR3 residues: CASSQVPLQGGATNEKLFF. The CDR3 nucleotides read TGCGCCAGCAGCCAAGTGCCCCTCCAGGGTGGAGCAACTAATGAAAAACTGTTTTTT.